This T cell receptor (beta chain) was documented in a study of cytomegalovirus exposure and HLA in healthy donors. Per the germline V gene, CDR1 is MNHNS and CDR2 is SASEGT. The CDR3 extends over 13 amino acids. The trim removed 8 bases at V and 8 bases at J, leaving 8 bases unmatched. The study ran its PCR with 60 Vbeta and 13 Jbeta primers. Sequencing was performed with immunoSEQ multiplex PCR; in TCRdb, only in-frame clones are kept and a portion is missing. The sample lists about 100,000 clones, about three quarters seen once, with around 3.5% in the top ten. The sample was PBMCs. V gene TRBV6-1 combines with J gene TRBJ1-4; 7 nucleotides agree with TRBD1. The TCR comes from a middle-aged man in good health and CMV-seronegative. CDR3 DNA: TGTGCCAGCGGGCAGGGGGGCCACGAAAAACTGTTTTTT. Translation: CASGQGGHEKLFF.